This TCR beta chain comes out of a study of shared clonotypes between healthy human individuals. Study-wide points: An effect of sequencing depth on clonotype sharing among donors was expected.

Memory CD4+ cells were the fraction left after CD45RA+ naive selection. As originally analysed: Filtering differed because ImmunoSEQ produced junction-only sequences that carried no quality scores. Repertoires were generated with immunoSEQ multiplex PCR, while TCRdb's copy carries only in-frame clones and drops some. V and J calls and clone size are copied from that table; D and trimming were computed from the DNA. The data contain 2 million to 2.5 million clones, 85% to 95% of them seen just once; the ten biggest clones take up 0.37%. Germline V gene lookup returns CDR1 MNHNS and CDR2 SASEGT. The CDR3 is made up of 14 amino acids. V was clipped by 4 bases and J by 2 bases; unmatched bases: 4. Comment on this clone: Its target is unknown.

Specimen: naive CD4+ T cells from PBMCs. The sample's subset: CD45RA+ positively selected. V and J are TRBV6-1 and TRBJ2-7; 8 nucleotides align to TRBD2. The receptor's source is a man between 18 and 35 years old in good health. Some clones in this sample may be carry-over from other donors' samples. Written as DNA, the CDR3 is TGTGCCAGCAGTGGGACTAGCTCAGCCTACGAGCAGTACTTC. Translation: CASSGTSSAYEQYF.